Below, 16 T cell receptor beta chains from the same sample are listed, as sequenced in a study of human T cells and chemical hapten exposure. TCRdb processed the RACE reads anew with MiXCR; each CDR3 protein has one entry. The sample gives about 120,000 distinct CDR3 sequences, about 13% of which show up once; 0.92% is in the top ten. Indicated time point: patch test 1, 2 weeks after DPC sensitization. Treatment specified: therapeutic diphenylcyclopropenone sensitization with weekly scalp DPC. This specimen consisted of whole blood, obtained in connection with sensitization to the hapten diphenylcyclopropenone (DPC). All receptors derive from a young man with alopecia areata. Some clones in this sample may be carry-over from other donors' samples.

The rearrangement links TRBV4-2 to TRBJ2-3; D gene unclear. The germline gives CDR1 LGHNA, CDR2 YNFKEQ. The CDR3 loop spans 21 amino acids. Between the trimmed V and J ends, which lost 0 bases and 0 bases, there was a span of 25 bases. CDR3 protein: CASSQDGFLARANDSTDTQYF. In DNA form, the CDR3 reads TGTGCCAGCAGCCAAGACGGTTTCTTAGCACGGGCGAATGATAGCACAGATACGCAGTATTTT.

This chain joins TRBV28 and TRBJ1-4; D uncertain. Trimming took 4 bases from V and 3 from J, leaving 15 bases between them. Germline CDR1 is MDHEN and CDR2 is SYDVKM. CDR3 size: 16 residues. CDR3 nucleotides: TGTGCCAGCAGTTATATGTACAGCGCAGCTAATGAAAAACTGTTTTTT. It is translated as CASSYMYSAANEKLFF.

This clonotype was counted at least ten times. The CDR3 protein is CATPGPQPLGEQYF. Here the CDR3 DNA reads TGTGCCACCCCTGGACCTCAGCCCTTGGGCGAGCAGTACTTC. The V call is TRBV19, the J call TRBJ2-7; D remains unclear. Germline assignment: CDR1 LNHDA and CDR2 SQIVND (reference sequence). Trimming took off 10 bases at V and 6 bases at J, with 22 bases between the two ends. The CDR3 has 14 residues.

The V call is TRBV7-7, the J call TRBJ2-5, with 7 bases identical to TRBD2. The V and J ends lost 5 bases and 2 bases, in that order; junction bases with no gene match: 8. This CDR3 has 15 residues. From germline, CDR1 is SSHAT and CDR2 FNYEAQ (reference sequence). This chain's CDR3 is CASSRGRGIQETQYF. The DNA of the CDR3 is TGTGCCAGCAGCCGTGGGCGGGGGATTCAAGAGACCCAGTACTTC.

V usage is TRBV19 and J usage is TRBJ2-5; 8 bases map to TRBD1. Germline assignment: CDR1 LNHDA and CDR2 SQIVND (reference sequence). The CDR3 sequence is 15 residues long. With V trimmed by 5 bases and J by 5 bases, 10 bases remained unmatched. The CDR3: CASSPDRVRMETQYF. The CDR3 region has the DNA TGTGCCAGTAGTCCGGACAGGGTGAGGATGGAGACCCAGTACTTC.

This chain links TRBV10-2 with TRBJ1-1, with a possible D match to TRBD1 (5 bases). Per germline, CDR1 WSHSY and CDR2 SAAADI. Trimming shortened V by 10 bases and J by 3 bases, and 18 bases separated the two germline ends. The CDR3 contains 14 residues. As DNA, the CDR3 is TGCGCCACGCAACTTCGGGGGGTATACACTGAAGCTTTCTTT. This sequence encodes CATQLRGVYTEAFF.

This clonotype was seen a few times. This chain joins TRBV10-3 and TRBJ2-7; D possibly corresponds to TRBD1 (6 bases). Trimming took off 11 bases at V and 7 bases at J, with 18 bases between the two ends. The CDR3 totals 12 residues. In germline, CDR1 is ENHRY, CDR2 SYGVKD. CDR3: CASTWGPREQYF. The CDR3 bases are TGTGCCTCAACCTGGGGGCCGAGGGAGCAGTACTTC.

The chain combines TRBV9 with TRBJ2-1; TRBD2 agrees at 13 bases. The germline gives CDR1 SGDLS, CDR2 YYNGEE. V lost 4 bases, J lost 10 bases, and 8 bases stayed unmatched. This CDR3 has 15 amino acids. The CDR3 protein is CASSPRLAGGREQFF. In DNA, the CDR3 is TGTGCCAGCAGCCCGAGACTAGCGGGGGGCCGGGAGCAGTTCTTC.

The chain has TRBV7-6 and TRBJ2-1; D uncertain. Deletions cut 2 bases from V and 10 bases from J, with 15 bases between. The CDR3 length is 14 residues. Germline lookup yields CDR1 SGHVS and CDR2 FNYEAQ. The CDR3 sequence is CASSLFGGFGEQFF. CDR3 nucleotides: TGTGCCAGCAGCTTATTCGGTGGCTTCGGGGAGCAGTTCTTC. Filled out from reference TRBV7-6 and TRBJ2-1, the complete variable domain reads GAGVSQSPRYKVTKRGQDVALRCDPISGHVSLYWYRQALGQGPEFLTYFNYEAQQDKSGLPNDRFSAERPEGSISTLTIQRTEQRDSAMYRCASSLFGGFGEQFFGPGTRLTVL.

This clonotype came up a few times. This chain connects TRBV5-6 to TRBJ2-7; D tentatively reads TRBD1 or TRBD2 (5 bases each). Germline-derived CDR1 and CDR2 are SGHDT and YYEEEE. The CDR3 sequence is 13 residues long. The ends were cut back, 4 bases at V and 7 bases at J, with 15 bases in the middle. The CDR3 sequence: CASSLGRWTEQYF. The CDR3 DNA reads TGTGCCAGCAGCCTGGGACGGTGGACGGAGCAGTACTTC.

The chain employs TRBV6-5 and TRBJ2-3; 7 bases match TRBD1. The germline gives CDR1 MNHEY, CDR2 SVGAGI. The junction had 7 bases not matched to a gene; V was cut back by 6 bases and J by 4 bases. The CDR3 sequence is 14 residues long. Written as DNA, the CDR3 is TGTGCCAGCAGAACGACAGGGTATCCAGATACGCAGTATTTT. Translation: CASRTTGYPDTQYF.

This clonotype was observed a few times. The gene calls are TRBV7-3 and TRBJ2-3; a weak D match, TRBD2 (5 bases). Trimming took 1 base from V and 9 from J, leaving 11 bases between them. The germline gives CDR1 SGHTA, CDR2 FQGTGA. CDR3 length: 13 amino acids. As DNA, the CDR3 is TGTGCCAGCAGCTTAATGGATGGAGGAACGCAGTATTTT. Its protein product is CASSLMDGGTQYF.

The chain combines TRBV7-7 with TRBJ2-2; a weak D match, TRBD2 (6 bases). Germline-derived CDR1 and CDR2 are SSHAT and FNYEAQ (reference sequence). The CDR3 spans 15 residues. V was cut by 5 bases and J by 6 bases, with 16 bases left in between. The CDR3 bases are TGTGCCAGCAGCCCTAGAGCAGGCGGGGCCGGGGAGCTGTTTTTT. It codes for CASSPRAGGAGELFF.

This clonotype has just a few counts. J is TRBJ1-3 and V is TRBV6-6; no clear D gene. The ends were cut back, 2 bases at V and 2 bases at J, with 13 bases in the middle. CDR1 MNHNY and CDR2 SVGAGI come from the germline V gene (reference sequence). CDR3 length: 16 amino acids. The CDR3 DNA sequence: TGTGCCAGCAGTTACCAAAGAGTCTTACCTGGAAACACCATATATTTT. Translated: CASSYQRVLPGNTIYF.

This chain uses TRBV6-5 with TRBJ1-1; 8 bases map to TRBD1. Germline values: CDR1 MNHEY, CDR2 SVGAGI. J was trimmed by 4 bases and V by 0 bases; bases with no gene match: 1. This CDR3 region has 14 residues. CDR3 coding DNA: TGTGCCAGCAGTTACTCGACAGGGGTCACTGAAGCTTTCTTT. It is translated as CASSYSTGVTEAFF.

This clonotype has just a few counts. The chain couples TRBV6-5 to TRBJ2-7; D call uncertain. CDR1 is MNHEY, CDR2 SVGAGI, per germline. The CDR3 extends over 15 amino acids. V shed 4 bases and J shed 1 base, with 14 bases lying between them. The CDR3 reads CASSLEAGWSYEQYF. CDR3 DNA sequence: TGTGCCAGCAGTTTGGAAGCCGGGTGGTCCTACGAGCAGTACTTC.